This TCR beta chain was sequenced in a study of cytomegalovirus exposure and HLA in healthy donors. Study-wide points: Rare TCR sequences predominated, though certain public TCRs were found in many donors. Cytomegalovirus association was assigned to 150 to 200 TCR beta chains. Some V segments, including TRBV6-2 and TRBV6-3, were excluded as indistinguishable.

The CDR3 contains 12 residues. The germline V and J ends were trimmed by 5 bases and 8 bases, with 10 bases remaining between them. Germline V CDR1 and CDR2: WNHNN, SYGVQD (reference sequence). Details on this clone: Its cognate antigen is unknown.

The PCR ran on 60 Vbeta and 13 Jbeta primers. Assay used: immunoSEQ multiplex PCR; TCRdb lists only in-frame clones, some missing. The table shows about 120,000 clones, with nearly 75% occurring only once. The sample taken for sequencing was PBMCs. V and J are TRBV10-1 and TRBJ1-5; D possibly corresponds to TRBD1 (6 bases). This clonotype originated in a man aged 30-40 years in good health and CMV-seropositive. The CDR3 protein is CASSRGMEPQHF. The CDR3 DNA is TGCGCCAGCAGTAGGGGGATGGAGCCCCAGCATTTT.